The source of this TCR beta chain is a study of cytomegalovirus exposure and HLA in healthy donors. Study-level information: Findings of an earlier analysis included around 100 million unique TCR beta sequences from roughly 180 million T cells. Early released data had tens of millions of unique TCRs, all coming from HLA-typed donors.

13 Jbeta primers and 60 Vbeta primers were used for the PCR. Libraries were prepared by immunoSEQ multiplex PCR; TCRdb keeps only in-frame clonotypes and omits some of them. The sample consists of approximately 180,000 clones, over 70% of them appearing once. This clone was seen once. The antigen remains unidentified. General observations from the study: For presence/absence analyses, sequencing depth was assumed to be roughly uniform across donors. A later analysis linked a missense DCLRE1C variant to TCR beta V- and J-gene trimming.

Germline assignment: CDR1 SGHVS and CDR2 FQNEAQ. V lost 0 bases, J lost 4 bases, and 12 bases lay in between. This CDR3 contains 15 residues. Source material: PBMCs. The chain employs TRBV7-8 and TRBJ1-2; D unresolved. The source is a woman aged 60-75 years in good health and CMV-seropositive. The CDR3 loop is CASSLAPTVGYGYTF. In DNA, the CDR3 is TGTGCCAGCAGCTTAGCGCCCACAGTGGGCTATGGCTACACCTTC.